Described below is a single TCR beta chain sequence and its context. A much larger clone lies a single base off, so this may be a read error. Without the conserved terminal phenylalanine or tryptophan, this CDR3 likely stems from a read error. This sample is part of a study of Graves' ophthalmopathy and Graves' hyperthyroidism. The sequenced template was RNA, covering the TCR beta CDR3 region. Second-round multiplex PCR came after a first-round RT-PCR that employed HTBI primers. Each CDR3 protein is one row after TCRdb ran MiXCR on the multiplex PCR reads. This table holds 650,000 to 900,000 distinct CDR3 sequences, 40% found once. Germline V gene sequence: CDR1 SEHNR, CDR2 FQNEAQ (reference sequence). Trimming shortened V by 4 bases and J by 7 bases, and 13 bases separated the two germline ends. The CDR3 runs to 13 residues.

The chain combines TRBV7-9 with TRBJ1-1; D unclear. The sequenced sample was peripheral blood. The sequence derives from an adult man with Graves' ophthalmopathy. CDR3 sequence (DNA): TGTGCCAGCAGCTCCGCCGGGCGCAATGAAGCTTTCCTT. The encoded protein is CASSSAGRNEAFL.